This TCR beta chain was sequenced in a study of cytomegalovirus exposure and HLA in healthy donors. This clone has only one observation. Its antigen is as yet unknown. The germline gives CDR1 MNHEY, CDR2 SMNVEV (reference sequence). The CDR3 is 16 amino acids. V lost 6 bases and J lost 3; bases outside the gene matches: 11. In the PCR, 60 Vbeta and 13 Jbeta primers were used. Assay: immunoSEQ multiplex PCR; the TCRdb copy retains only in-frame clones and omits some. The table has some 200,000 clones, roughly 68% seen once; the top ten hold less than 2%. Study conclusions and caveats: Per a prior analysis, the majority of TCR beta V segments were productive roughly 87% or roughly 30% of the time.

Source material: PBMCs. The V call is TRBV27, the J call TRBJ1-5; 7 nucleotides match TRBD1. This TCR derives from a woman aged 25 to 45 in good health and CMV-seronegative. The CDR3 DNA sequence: TGTGCCAGCAGAGCGCACGGGACAGCGAACAATCAGCCCCAGCATTTT. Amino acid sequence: CASRAHGTANNQPQHF.